This TCR beta chain is drawn from a study of chemoradiotherapy in HPV16-positive cancers (dated by TCRdb to the early 2020s). Some background on the complete study: Candidate HPV-specific T-cell clones and common TCR motifs were defined by functional T-cell assays performed on cells from a couple of HPV16-positive patients. The candidate HPV-specific TCRs and motifs were then tracked in TCR repertoires from some 86 patients with HPV-related cancers. The study asked whether T-cell immunity to the HPV oncoproteins E6 and E7 changes during chemoradiotherapy and whether this immunity affects survival.

This clone is characterized as medium-sized (0.01 to 0.1%). Its antigen is still unknown. Base qualities are not recorded, but no much larger clone differs from it by a single base. Receptor libraries were prepared by the immunoSEQ multiplex PCR assay. TCRdb took this table from immuneACCESS and kept in-frame rearrangements with V and J called. Such tables lack part of the clones; where checked against another copy, unresolved V genes explain under half of the gap, and the rest is unexplained. This sample holds about 7,200 clones; 60% to 80% were observed only once. The leading ten clones occupy more than 15% of the sample. Repertoires were sampled repeatedly over the course of chemoradiotherapy so that clonal expansion in the tumor microenvironment could be followed. Taken from the germline V gene (reference sequence), the CDR1 and CDR2 loops are LNHDA and SQIVND. V drops 3 bases and J drops 2 bases, leaving 16 bases in between. Taken from cysteine to phenylalanine, the CDR3 has 16 residues. The sequence is cut down to CDR3 DNA, 48 bases in frame from base 1.

The paper's findings and limits, for the study overall: Expansion of candidate HPV-specific clones and E7-related TCR motifs was observed in the tumor microenvironment during treatment, whereas no such expansion was observed for non-HPV-specific T cells. The functional definition of HPV-specific T cells was derived from only a couple of HPV16-positive patients, and the survival association was reported for HPV16-positive patients. Among HPV16-positive patients, expansion of HPV-responsive T cells during chemoradiotherapy was associated with better recurrence-free survival.

This specimen was acquired from a patient who underwent chemoradiotherapy. This TCR was sampled from a human donor with HPV-associated anogenital cancer. The V and J segments used are TRBV19 and TRBJ1-1, with a tentative D gene TRBD1 over 5 matching bases. The CDR3 protein is CASSMGRAAYNTEAFF. Here is the DNA: TGTGCCAGTAGTATGGGGCGGGCAGCGTATAACACTGAAGCTTTCTTT.